Included here is one TCR beta chain sequence, with context. CDR3 length: 13 amino acids. Trimming took off 0 bases at V and 7 bases at J, with 7 bases between the two ends. Germline V lookup: CDR1 SNHLY, CDR2 FYNNEI. This record comes from a study of blood T cell repertoires in COVID-19. Under the authors' procedure: Amplification of reference gene primers was used by the study to estimate nucleated cell counts. Libraries were prepared by immunoSEQ multiplex PCR; TCRdb keeps only in-frame clonotypes and omits some of them. V and J calls and clone size come straight from that table; D and trimming were deduced from the DNA. This table has roughly 110,000 clones, over 75% appearing once.

The genes are TRBV2 and TRBJ2-1; tentatively, D is TRBD2 (6 bases). The sequence was obtained from a middle-aged man with acute or convalescent COVID-19. Sequenced material: peripheral blood. For the CDR3, the DNA is TGTGCCAGCAGTGAAGCAGGAGGGAATGAGCAGTTCTTC. This translates into CASSEAGGNEQFF.